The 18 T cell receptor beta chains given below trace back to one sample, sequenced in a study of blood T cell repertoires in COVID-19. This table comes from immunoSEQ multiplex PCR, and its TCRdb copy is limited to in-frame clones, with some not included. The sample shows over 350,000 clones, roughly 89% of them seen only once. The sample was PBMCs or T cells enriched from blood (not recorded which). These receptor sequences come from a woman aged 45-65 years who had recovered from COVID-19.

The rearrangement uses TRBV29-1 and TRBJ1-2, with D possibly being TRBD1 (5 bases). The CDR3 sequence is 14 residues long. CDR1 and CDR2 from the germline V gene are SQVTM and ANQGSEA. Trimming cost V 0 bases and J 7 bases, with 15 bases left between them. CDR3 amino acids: CSVEDLAGTVGYTF. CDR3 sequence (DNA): TGCAGCGTTGAAGATCTGGCAGGGACTGTTGGCTACACCTTC.

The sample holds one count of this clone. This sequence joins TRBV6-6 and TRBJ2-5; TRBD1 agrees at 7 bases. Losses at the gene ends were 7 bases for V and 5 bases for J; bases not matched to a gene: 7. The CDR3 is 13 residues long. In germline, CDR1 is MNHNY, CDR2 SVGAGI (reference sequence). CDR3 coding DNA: TGTGCCAGCACCGACACAGGGGTTGAGACCCAGTACTTC. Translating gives CASTDTGVETQYF.

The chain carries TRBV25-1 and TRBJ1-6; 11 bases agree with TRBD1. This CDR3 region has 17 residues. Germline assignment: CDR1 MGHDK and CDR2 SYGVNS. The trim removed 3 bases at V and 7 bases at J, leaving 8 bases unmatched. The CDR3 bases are TGTGCCAGCAGTGATCCCGGACAGGGGGCTTGGAATTCACCCCTCCACTTT. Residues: CASSDPGQGAWNSPLHF.

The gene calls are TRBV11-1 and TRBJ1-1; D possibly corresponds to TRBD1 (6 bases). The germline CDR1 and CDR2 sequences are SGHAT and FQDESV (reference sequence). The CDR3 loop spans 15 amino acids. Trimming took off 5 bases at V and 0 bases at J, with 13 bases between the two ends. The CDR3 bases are TGTGCCAGCAGCCCCGGACAGATCATGAACACTGAAGCTTTCTTT. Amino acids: CASSPGQIMNTEAFF.

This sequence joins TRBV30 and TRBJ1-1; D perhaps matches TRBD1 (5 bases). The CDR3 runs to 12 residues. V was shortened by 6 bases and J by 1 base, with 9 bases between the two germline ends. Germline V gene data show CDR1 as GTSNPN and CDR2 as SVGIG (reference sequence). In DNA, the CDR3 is TGTGCCTGCATTGGACAGAACACTGAAGCTTTCTTT. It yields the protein CACIGQNTEAFF.

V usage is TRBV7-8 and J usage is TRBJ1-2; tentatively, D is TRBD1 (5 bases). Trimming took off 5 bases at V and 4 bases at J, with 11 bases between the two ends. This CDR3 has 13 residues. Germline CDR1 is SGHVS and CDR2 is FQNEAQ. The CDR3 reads CASSPDKFYGYTF. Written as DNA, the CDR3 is TGTGCCAGCAGCCCGGACAAGTTCTATGGCTACACCTTC.

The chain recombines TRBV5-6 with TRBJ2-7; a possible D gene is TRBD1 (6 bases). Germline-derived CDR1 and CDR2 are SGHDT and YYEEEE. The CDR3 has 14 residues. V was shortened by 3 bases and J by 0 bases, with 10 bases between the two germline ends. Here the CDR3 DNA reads TGTGCCAGCAGCTCAACAGGGACCTCCTACGAGCAGTACTTC. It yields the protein CASSSTGTSYEQYF.

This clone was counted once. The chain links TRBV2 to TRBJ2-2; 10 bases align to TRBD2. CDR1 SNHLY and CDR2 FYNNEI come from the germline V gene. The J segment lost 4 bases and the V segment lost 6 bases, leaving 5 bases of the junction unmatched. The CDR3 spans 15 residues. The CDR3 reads CASRIAGGGTGELFF. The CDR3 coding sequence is TGTGCCAGCAGAATAGCGGGGGGAGGCACCGGGGAGCTGTTTTTT.

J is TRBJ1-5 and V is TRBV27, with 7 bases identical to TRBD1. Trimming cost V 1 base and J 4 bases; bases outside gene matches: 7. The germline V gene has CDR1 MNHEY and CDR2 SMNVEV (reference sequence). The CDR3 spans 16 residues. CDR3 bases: TGTGCCAGCAGTTTATTAGGAGCAGGGGGTAATCAGCCCCAGCATTTT. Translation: CASSLLGAGGNQPQHF.

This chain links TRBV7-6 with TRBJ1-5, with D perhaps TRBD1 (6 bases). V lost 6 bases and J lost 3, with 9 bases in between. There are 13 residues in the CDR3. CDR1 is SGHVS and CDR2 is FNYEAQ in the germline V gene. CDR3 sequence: CASSYRVNQPQHF. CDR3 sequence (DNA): TGTGCCAGCAGTTACAGGGTCAATCAGCCCCAGCATTTT.

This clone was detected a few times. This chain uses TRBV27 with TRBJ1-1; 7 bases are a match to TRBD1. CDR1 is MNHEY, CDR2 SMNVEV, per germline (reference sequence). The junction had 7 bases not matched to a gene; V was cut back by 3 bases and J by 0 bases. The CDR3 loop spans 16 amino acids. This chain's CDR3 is CASSFGGRGLNTEAFF. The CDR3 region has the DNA TGTGCCAGCAGTTTTGGGGGCAGGGGGTTGAACACTGAAGCTTTCTTT.

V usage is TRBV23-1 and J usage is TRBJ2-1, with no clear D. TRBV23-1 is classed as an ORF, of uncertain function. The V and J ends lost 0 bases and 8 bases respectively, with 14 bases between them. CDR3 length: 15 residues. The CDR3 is CASSQSGRKGYEQFF. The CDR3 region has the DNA TGCGCCAGCAGTCAATCGGGCAGGAAAGGCTATGAGCAGTTCTTC.

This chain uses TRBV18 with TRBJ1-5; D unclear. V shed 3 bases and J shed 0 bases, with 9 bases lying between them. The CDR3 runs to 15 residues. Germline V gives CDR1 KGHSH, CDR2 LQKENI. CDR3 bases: TGTGCCAGCTCACCTCAGGCACCTAGCAATCAGCCCCAGCATTTT. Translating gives CASSPQAPSNQPQHF.

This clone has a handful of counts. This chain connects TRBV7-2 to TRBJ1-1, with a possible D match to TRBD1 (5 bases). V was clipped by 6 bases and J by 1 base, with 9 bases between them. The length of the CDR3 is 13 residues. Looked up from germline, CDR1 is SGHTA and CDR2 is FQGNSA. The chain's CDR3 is CASRATANTEAFF. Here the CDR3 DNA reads TGTGCCAGCAGAGCGACAGCGAACACTGAAGCTTTCTTT.

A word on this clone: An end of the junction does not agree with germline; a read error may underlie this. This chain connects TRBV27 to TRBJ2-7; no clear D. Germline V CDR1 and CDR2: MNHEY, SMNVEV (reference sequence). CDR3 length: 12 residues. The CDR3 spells CASSYPGELAHF. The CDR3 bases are TGTGCCAGCAGTTACCCAGGCGAGCTTGCACACTTC.

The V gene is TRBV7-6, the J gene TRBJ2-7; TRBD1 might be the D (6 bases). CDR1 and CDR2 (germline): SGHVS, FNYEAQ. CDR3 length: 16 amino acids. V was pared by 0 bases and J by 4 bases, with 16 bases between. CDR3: CASSLALNRVNYEQYF. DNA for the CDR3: TGTGCCAGCAGCTTAGCGCTGAACAGGGTAAATTACGAGCAGTACTTC.

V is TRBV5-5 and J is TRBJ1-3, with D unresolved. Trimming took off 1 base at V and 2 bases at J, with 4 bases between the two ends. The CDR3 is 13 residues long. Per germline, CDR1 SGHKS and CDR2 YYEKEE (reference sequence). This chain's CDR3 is CASSLPAGNTIYF. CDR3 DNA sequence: TGTGCCAGCAGCTTGCCTGCTGGAAACACCATATATTTT. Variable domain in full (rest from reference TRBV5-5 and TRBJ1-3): DAGVTQSPTHLIKTRGQQVTLRCSPISGHKSVSWYQQVLGQGPQFIFQYYEKEERGRGNFPDRFSARQFPNYSSELNVNALLLGDSALYLCASSLPAGNTIYFGEGSWLTVV.

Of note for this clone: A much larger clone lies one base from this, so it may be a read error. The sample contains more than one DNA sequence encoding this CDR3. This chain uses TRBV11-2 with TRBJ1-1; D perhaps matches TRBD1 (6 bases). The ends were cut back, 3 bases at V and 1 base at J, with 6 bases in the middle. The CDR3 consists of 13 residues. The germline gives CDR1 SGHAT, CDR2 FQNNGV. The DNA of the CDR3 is TGTGCCAGCAGCTTGGACAGGAACACTGAAGCTTTCTTT. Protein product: CASSLDRNTEAFF.